These T cell receptor beta chains were read from a single sample in a study of shared clonotypes between healthy human individuals. Profiling relied on immunoSEQ multiplex PCR, and the TCRdb table lists in-frame clones only, not all of them. The profile shows over a million clones, about 75% of them singletons. Source material: memory CD4+ T cells sorted from blood. The receptor set was obtained from a man aged 18 to 35 in good health. CDR3s include the opening cysteine and the closing phenylalanine or tryptophan. D genes are given only for firm matches. Size is stated for part of the rows, as once, few or many counts, or as a class when the clone is expanded.

CDR3,DNA,size,D,V,J
CASSPPGTTRVTQYF,TGTGCCAGCAGTCCCCCCGGGACAACCAGGGTGACCCAGTACTTC,.,.,TRBV7-9,TRBJ2-5
CASSQELGGTGLNNSPLHF,TGCGCCAGCAGCCAAGAATTGGGGGGTACAGGGCTTAATAATTCACCCCTCCACTTT,.,.,TRBV4-1,TRBJ1-6
CAWSVQTGGGADTQYF,TGTGCCTGGAGTGTACAGACAGGGGGCGGAGCAGATACGCAGTATTTT,many,TRBD1,TRBV30,TRBJ2-3
CASSLQDRGNTEAFF,TGTGCCAGCAGTTTACAGGACAGGGGAAACACTGAAGCTTTCTTT,.,TRBD1,TRBV28,TRBJ1-1
CASSVGGYISEAFF,TGTGCCAGCAGCGTCGGGGGGTATATATCTGAAGCTTTCTTT,.,.,TRBV9,TRBJ1-1
CASSPQGGGDYGYTF,TGTGCCAGCTCACCCCAGGGGGGAGGAGACTATGGCTACACCTTC,few,TRBD1,TRBV18,TRBJ1-2
CASRRRAGGPDTQYF,TGTGCCAGCAGGAGGCGAGCGGGGGGGCCAGATACGCAGTATTTT,.,TRBD2,TRBV28,TRBJ2-3
CASSAPRQAKNSYNEQFF,TGTGCCAGCAGCGCACCGCGACAGGCCAAAAATTCCTACAATGAGCAGTTCTTC,.,.,TRBV9,TRBJ2-1
CASSPGGTSNREQYF,TGCGCCAGCAGCCCGGGGGGGACATCCAACAGGGAGCAGTACTTC,.,TRBD2,TRBV5-1,TRBJ2-7
CAWSGTGGAWVTGELFF,TGTGCCTGGAGTGGGACAGGGGGCGCATGGGTCACCGGGGAGCTGTTTTTT,.,TRBD1,TRBV30,TRBJ2-2
CASSSWTGGYTF,TGTGCCAGCAGTTCCTGGACGGGGGGCTACACCTTC,.,.,TRBV28,TRBJ1-2
CATSRDGISGANVLTF,TGTGCCACCAGCAGAGATGGAATCTCTGGGGCCAACGTCCTGACTTTC,.,.,TRBV15,TRBJ2-6
CASIPVRGSNQPQHF,TGTGCCAGCATTCCCGTCAGGGGAAGCAATCAGCCCCAGCATTTT,.,.,TRBV6-1,TRBJ1-5
CSARLGGEQYF,TGCAGTGCTAGACTGGGAGGCGAGCAGTACTTC,.,.,TRBV20-1,TRBJ2-7
CASRGLTGELFF,TGTGCCAGCAGGGGGCTCACCGGGGAGCTGTTTTTT,.,.,TRBV6-5,TRBJ2-2